One T cell receptor beta chain is described in this entry. Its target is not known. This sample is part of a study of cytomegalovirus exposure and HLA in healthy donors. Notes on the study in general: An analysis was carried out later, and it reportedly showed fewer N-insertions in an Asian-associated ancestry cluster than the roughly 670-donor mean. From TCR beta sequences, most subjects' HLA-A and HLA-B alleles were reportedly predicted accurately. In an earlier analysis, most TCR beta V segments were productive about 87% or about 30% of the time. Later on, analysis showed that most CMV-associated TCR beta chains appeared to be HLA-restricted.

The CDR3 is made up of 17 amino acids. Germline V CDR1 and CDR2: WNHNN, SYGVQD (reference sequence). V was pared by 7 bases and J by 2 bases, with 13 bases of the junction left unmatched. The PCR contained 60 Vbeta and 13 Jbeta primers. Only in-frame clones appear in the TCRdb table, and some are missing; sequencing was by immunoSEQ multiplex PCR. The sample records roughly 180,000 clones, around 79% being singletons. The chain combines TRBV10-1 with TRBJ1-5; 8 bases fit TRBD1. Source material: PBMCs. The TCR was taken from a girl aged 5-17 years in good health and CMV-seropositive. CDR3 in amino acids: CASKTTFSQGGNQPQHF. In nucleotides, the CDR3 is TGCGCCAGCAAAACGACCTTTTCACAGGGGGGCAATCAGCCCCAGCATTTT.